The rows below give T cell receptor beta chains drawn from one sample of a study of vaccination and CD4 T cells after COVID-19. TCRdb ran MiXCR on the PCR reads and lists one entry per CDR3 protein. The sample yields about 28,000 distinct CDR3 sequences, 50% to 65% seen once. The sequenced sample was CD4+ T cells from blood, obtained about 7 months after SARS-CoV-2 vaccination. Receptors were obtained from a human donor who had recovered from COVID-19. Each CDR3 is given with its conserved first and last residue.

length	V	CDR3
16	TRBV7-9	CASRPSSDRSYNEQFF
13	TRBV28	CASTRNLNSPLHF
12	TRBV28	CASSLQGWGYTF
14	TRBV21-1	CASRGTGGSQPQHF
16	TRBV19	CASSITTSGREETQYF
15	TRBV7-9	CASSQTGGGNQPQHF
12	TRBV20-1	CSASTESYGYTF
18	TRBV6-5	CASSYSTGLAGGAYEQYF
18	TRBV20-1	CSARVGMWGGGQPNEQFF
15	TRBV20-1	CSAPDRRGRTDTQYF
15	TRBV7-2	CASSLALGRNSPLHF